One and the same sample provided the 5 T cell receptor beta chains below, sequenced in a study of radiotherapy plus CTLA-4 blockade in lung cancer. Assay used: immunoSEQ multiplex PCR; TCRdb lists only in-frame clones, some missing. The repertoire holds 47,000 or so clones, with around 83% as singletons. The specimen was peripheral blood, collected from a patient treated with radiotherapy plus ipilimumab. All receptors come from a human donor with non-small cell lung cancer whose response to radiotherapy plus ipilimumab could not be evaluated.

The chain joins TRBV19 to TRBJ2-6, with a tentative D call TRBD2 (5 bases). V lost 5 bases and J 8 bases, leaving 16 bases between the germline ends. The CDR3 has 15 residues. Germline-derived CDR1 and CDR2 are LNHDA and SQIVND (reference sequence). CDR3 sequence reads: CASSALGTGSNVLTF. CDR3 bases: TGTGCCAGTAGTGCCCTCGGTACGGGGTCCAACGTCCTGACTTTC.

The chain combines TRBV14 with TRBJ2-7, with a tentative D call TRBD1 (5 bases). Trimming removed 4 bases at V and 9 bases at J, with 10 bases between. Germline CDR1 SGHDN, CDR2 FVKESK. CDR3 length equals 11 residues. The CDR3, as DNA: TGTGCCAGCAGCCGCCAGGGTCTGCAGTACTTC. This sequence encodes CASSRQGLQYF.

The CDR3, as DNA: TGTGCCAGCAGCTTGATGGGGGGGGTGAACACTGAAGCTTTCTTT. Translating gives CASSLMGGVNTEAFF. This rearrangement joins TRBV5-4 to TRBJ1-1; tentative D call: TRBD1 (5 bases). Between the trimmed V and J ends, which lost 1 base and 0 bases, there was a span of 10 bases. Germline-derived CDR1 and CDR2 are SGHNT and YYREEE (reference sequence). The CDR3 has 15 amino acids.

V usage is TRBV9 and J usage is TRBJ1-2; TRBD1 matches at 11 bases. This CDR3 contains 13 residues. The germline CDR1 and CDR2 sequences are SGDLS and YYNGEE. V was pared by 5 bases and J by 7 bases, with 4 bases of the junction left unmatched. This chain's CDR3 is CASSRTGGSGYTF. The DNA of the CDR3 is TGTGCCAGCAGTCGGACAGGGGGCTCTGGCTACACCTTC.

The CDR3 nucleotides are TGTGCCAGTAGTATTCAGGGACAACTCAATCAGCCCCAGCATTTT. The encoded protein is CASSIQGQLNQPQHF. This chain links TRBV19 with TRBJ1-5, with D possibly matching TRBD1 (6 bases). The V end was cut by 3 bases, the J end by 3 bases, with 12 bases between. In germline, CDR1 is LNHDA, CDR2 SQIVND (reference sequence). CDR3 size: 15 residues. The full variable domain, completed using reference TRBV19 and TRBJ1-5, is DGGITQSPKYLFRKEGQNVTLSCEQNLNHDAMYWYRQDPGQGLRLIYYSQIVNDFQKGDIAEGYSVSREKKESFPLTVTSAQKNPTAFYLCASSIQGQLNQPQHFGDGTRLSIL.